Below, 22 T cell receptor beta chains from the same sample are listed, as sequenced in a study of T cell responses to AZD1222 COVID-19 vaccine. The assay was immunoSEQ multiplex PCR, and TCRdb's table has in-frame clones only and misses some. The repertoire holds about 150,000 clones, with about 92% as singletons. This material consisted of peripheral blood, taken on day 0 of AZD1222 vaccination. These receptors came from an adult in good health.

V gene TRBV3-1 (or the pseudogene TRBV3-2) combines with J gene TRBJ2-1, with 11 bases identical to TRBD1. Germline CDR1 and CDR2: LGHDT and YNNKEL (reference sequence). J gave up 5 bases and V 1 base, and 1 base lay outside the gene matches. The CDR3 runs 15 residues. The CDR3, as DNA: TGTGCCAGCAGCCAAGGGACAGGGGGCAACAATGAGCAGTTCTTC. Its translation is CASSQGTGGNNEQFF.

This clone was recorded once. The rearrangement links TRBV18 to TRBJ1-5, with 9 bases fitting TRBD1. Per the germline V gene, CDR1 is KGHSH and CDR2 is LQKENI. This CDR3 spans 15 amino acids. V dropped 3 bases and J dropped 8; count of bases not matched to a gene: 8. CDR3 protein: CASSPRTGGDEPQHF. The CDR3 bases are TGTGCCAGCTCACCTCGAACAGGGGGCGACGAGCCCCAGCATTTT. Filled out from reference TRBV18 and TRBJ1-5, the complete variable domain reads NAGVMQNPRHLVRRRGQEARLRCSPMKGHSHVYWYRQLPEEGLKFMVYLQKENIIDESGMPKERFSAEFPKEGPSILRIQQVVRGDSAAYFCASSPRTGGDEPQHFGDGTRLSIL.

This clone was observed once. The rearrangement links TRBV5-4 to TRBJ1-5; 7 nucleotides match TRBD1. Germline CDR1 reads SGHNT; CDR2 reads YYREEE (reference sequence). CDR3 length: 14 amino acids. J was trimmed by 3 bases and V by 2 bases; bases with no gene match: 2. The CDR3 DNA follows: TGTGCCAGCAGCTTACAGGGGTTCAATCAGCCCCAGCATTTT. Amino acid sequence: CASSLQGFNQPQHF.

The V and J genes are TRBV4-2 and TRBJ2-7; D is unresolved. The V end lost 0 bases, the J end lost 2 bases, and 5 bases lay between the germline ends. Germline-derived CDR1 and CDR2 are LGHNA and YNFKEQ. The CDR3 is 13 amino acids. This CDR3 is CASSQDPPYEQYF. CDR3 nucleotides: TGTGCCAGCAGCCAAGATCCGCCCTACGAGCAGTACTTC.

This clone was seen a single time. The chain employs TRBV5-1 and TRBJ1-6, with a weak D call TRBD1 (5 bases). Trimming removed 0 bases at V and 0 bases at J, with 13 bases between. The germline V gene encodes CDR1 SGHRS and CDR2 YFSETQ. The CDR3 has 18 amino acids. The CDR3 DNA sequence: TGCGCCAGCAGCTTGGTGGGGCAGCAAAGCTCCTATAATTCACCCCTCCACTTT. The encoded protein is CASSLVGQQSSYNSPLHF.

V and J are TRBV24-1 and TRBJ2-2, with 8 bases matching TRBD1. This CDR3 contains 16 residues. With 4 bases clipped from V and 3 bases from J, the junction kept 6 bases outside the gene matches. The germline V gene has CDR1 KGHDR and CDR2 SFDVKD. CDR3 loop: CATSEGGQGHTGELFF. CDR3 DNA: TGTGCCACCAGTGAAGGAGGACAGGGACACACCGGGGAGCTGTTTTTT.

In nucleotides, the CDR3 is TGTGCCAGCAGCCCCGGGACTATCTCCTACGAGCAGTACTTC. This codes for CASSPGTISYEQYF. The V gene is TRBV3-1 (or the pseudogene TRBV3-2), the J gene TRBJ2-7, with 7 bases that match TRBD2. This CDR3 has 14 residues. V gave up 4 bases and J gave up 0 bases; unmatched junction bases: 3. Germline V CDR1 and CDR2: LGHDT, YNNKEL (reference sequence).

This chain joins TRBV7-8 and TRBJ2-7; D may be TRBD1 (5 bases). Deletions cut 2 bases from V and 10 bases from J, with 15 bases between. The germline gives CDR1 SGHVS, CDR2 FQNEAQ. The CDR3 is made up of 13 amino acids. Here the CDR3 DNA reads TGTGCCAGCAGCTTATGGGGCACTGCGGACCAGTACTTC. It translates to CASSLWGTADQYF.

The V call is TRBV28, the J call TRBJ2-1, with 7 bases fitting TRBD2. The CDR3 length is 17 residues. V gave up 7 bases and J gave up 0 bases; unmatched junction bases: 12. CDR1 is MDHEN, CDR2 SYDVKM, per germline. This CDR3 is CASTFKGGYSSYNEQFF. The CDR3 region has the DNA TGTGCCAGCACCTTTAAGGGAGGGTACTCCTCCTACAATGAGCAGTTCTTC.

The count of this clone is one. The genes are TRBV3-1 (or the pseudogene TRBV3-2) and TRBJ1-2, with 7 bases that match TRBD1. The CDR3 is 13 residues long. Germline lookup yields CDR1 LGHDT and CDR2 YNNKEL (reference sequence). With 4 bases clipped from V and 11 bases from J, the junction kept 10 bases outside the gene matches. The CDR3 sequence: CASSLPLTGMYTF. CDR3 DNA: TGTGCCAGCAGCCTGCCCTTGACAGGGATGTACACCTTC.

This clone was recorded only once. The J gene is TRBJ2-3, the V gene TRBV19; D is unclear. The CDR3 contains 12 residues. From germline, CDR1 is LNHDA and CDR2 SQIVND (reference sequence). V shed 6 bases and J shed 7 bases, with 11 bases lying between them. CDR3 amino acids: CASSPGRNTQYF. CDR3 nucleotides: TGTGCCAGTAGCCCCGGAAGGAATACGCAGTATTTT.

The chain joins TRBV7-9 to TRBJ2-1, with 13 bases fitting TRBD2. J lost 8 bases, V lost 5 bases, and 6 bases had no gene match. The V gene's germline CDR1 is SEHNR and CDR2 FQNEAQ (reference sequence). CDR3 length: 15 amino acids. Here the CDR3 DNA reads TGTGCCAGCAGCCCGCGACTAGCGGGAGGCTATGAGCAGTTCTTC. This encodes CASSPRLAGGYEQFF.

V and J are TRBV18 and TRBJ2-3, with 9 bases identical to TRBD1. The V and J ends lost 2 bases and 6 bases, in that order; junction bases with no gene match: 3. The length of the CDR3 is 14 residues. Germline V gene sequence: CDR1 KGHSH, CDR2 LQKENI. CDR3 sequence (DNA): TGTGCCAGCTCACCAGACAGGGGGGTGGATACGCAGTATTTT. Amino acids: CASSPDRGVDTQYF.

This chain joins TRBV25-1 and TRBJ1-6; D is perhaps TRBD1 (5 bases). CDR1 and CDR2 from the germline V gene are MGHDK and SYGVNS. This CDR3 contains 17 residues. Trimming removed 6 bases from V and 5 bases from J, with 20 bases in between. CDR3 sequence (DNA): TGTGCCAGCAGCTTTGCCCCGATGGGACGGGATAATTCACCCCTCCACTTT. Encoded protein: CASSFAPMGRDNSPLHF.

This chain connects TRBV10-3 to TRBJ1-5; D remains ambiguous. The V gene's germline CDR1 is ENHRY and CDR2 SYGVKD. Trimming stripped 7 bases from V and 4 bases from J, with 11 bases between. The CDR3 is 13 residues long. CDR3 sequence (DNA): TGTGCCATCAAAGGCGGACCAAATCAGCCCCAGCATTTT. It translates to CAIKGGPNQPQHF.

This chain joins TRBV6-2 or TRBV6-3 and TRBJ2-7; D gene unclear. This CDR3 spans 13 amino acids. CDR1 is MNHEY, CDR2 SVGEGT, per germline. V lost 2 bases and J 4 bases, leaving 9 bases between the germline ends. The chain's CDR3 is CASSYESGYEQYF. The CDR3 nucleotides read TGTGCCAGCAGTTACGAATCTGGATACGAGCAGTACTTC.

The chain is built from TRBV30 and TRBJ1-4; 9 positions agree with TRBD1. CDR3 length: 13 residues. The V gene end was trimmed by 5 bases and the J gene end by 4 bases; junction bases not matched to a gene: 2. Germline V gene data show CDR1 as GTSNPN and CDR2 as SVGIG (reference sequence). For the CDR3, the DNA is TGTGCCTGGGGGACAGGGCTTAATGAAAAACTGTTTTTT. Translated, it gives CAWGTGLNEKLFF.

This chain connects TRBV7-9 to TRBJ1-4; the D gene is possibly TRBD1 (5 bases). Trimming took off 7 bases at V and 5 bases at J, with 14 bases between the two ends. The CDR3 totals 14 residues. CDR1 and CDR2 (germline): SEHNR, FQNEAQ (reference sequence). The CDR3 DNA follows: TGTGCCAGCACCTGGGGGGGAGGAAATGAAAAACTGTTTTTT. It translates to CASTWGGGNEKLFF.

This clone was seen once. CDR3 loop: CASSFNAGAVGYTF. CDR3 coding DNA: TGTGCCAGCAGCTTTAATGCGGGCGCGGTAGGCTACACCTTC. V is TRBV5-5 and J is TRBJ1-2; D gene uncertain. Germline lookup yields CDR1 SGHKS and CDR2 YYEKEE (reference sequence). V gave up 2 bases and J gave up 8 bases, with 16 bases separating them. The CDR3 spans 14 residues.

The chain combines TRBV7-8 with TRBJ1-3; D remains ambiguous. V lost 1 base and J 5 bases, leaving 18 bases between the germline ends. CDR1 is SGHVS, CDR2 FQNEAQ, per germline. This CDR3 contains 17 residues. The CDR3 DNA is TGTGCCAGCAGCTTAGTAGTGGAAGGGCGACTGAGAAACACCATATATTTT. This sequence encodes CASSLVVEGRLRNTIYF.

The chain uses TRBV4-3 and TRBJ2-1; 7 nucleotides agree with TRBD2. The CDR3 is 16 residues long. Germline CDR1 is LGHNA and CDR2 is YSLEER. V gave up 0 bases and J gave up 7 bases; unmatched junction bases: 9. The CDR3 region is CASSQETPAGFNEQFF. In nucleotides, the CDR3 is TGCGCCAGCAGCCAAGAAACCCCAGCGGGGTTTAATGAGCAGTTCTTC.

This chain uses TRBV6-5 with TRBJ1-3; 7 bases fit TRBD1. CDR3 size: 15 residues. V trimming: 6 bases; J trimming: 1 base; junction bases outside the gene matches: 6. Germline loops: CDR1 MNHEY, CDR2 SVGAGI. CDR3 in amino acids: CASRTGRQSGNTIYF. For the CDR3, the DNA is TGTGCCAGCAGGACAGGGCGACAATCTGGAAACACCATATATTTT.